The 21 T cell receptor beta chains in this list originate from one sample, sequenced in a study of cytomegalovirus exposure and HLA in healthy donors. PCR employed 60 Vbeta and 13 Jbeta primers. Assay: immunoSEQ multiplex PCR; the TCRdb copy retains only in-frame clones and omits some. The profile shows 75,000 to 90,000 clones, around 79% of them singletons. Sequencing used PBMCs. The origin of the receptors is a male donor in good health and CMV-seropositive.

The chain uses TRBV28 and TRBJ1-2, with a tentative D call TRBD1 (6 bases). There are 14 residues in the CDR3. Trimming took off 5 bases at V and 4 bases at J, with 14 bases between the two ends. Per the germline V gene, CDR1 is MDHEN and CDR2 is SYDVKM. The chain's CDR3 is CASSLPGAAYGYTF. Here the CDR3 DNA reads TGTGCCAGCAGTCTCCCAGGGGCCGCCTATGGCTACACCTTC.

The CDR3 sequence is CASPKGGWTEAFF. CDR3 nucleotide sequence: TGTGCCAGCCCGAAGGGAGGGTGGACTGAAGCTTTCTTT. The V gene is TRBV6-5, the J gene TRBJ1-1, with D unclear. The germline V gene has CDR1 MNHEY and CDR2 SVGAGI. The CDR3 is 13 residues long. With 8 bases removed from V and 5 bases from J, the gap between germline ends came to 15 bases.

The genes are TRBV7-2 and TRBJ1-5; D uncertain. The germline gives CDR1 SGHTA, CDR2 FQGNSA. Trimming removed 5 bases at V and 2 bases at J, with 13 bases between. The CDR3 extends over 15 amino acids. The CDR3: CASSNSLGGNQPQHF. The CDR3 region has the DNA TGTGCCAGCAGCAACAGCCTCGGGGGCAATCAGCCCCAGCATTTT.

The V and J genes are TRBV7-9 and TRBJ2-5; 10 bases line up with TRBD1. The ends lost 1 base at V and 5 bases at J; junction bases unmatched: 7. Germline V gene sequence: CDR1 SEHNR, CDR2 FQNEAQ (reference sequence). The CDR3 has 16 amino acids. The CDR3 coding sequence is TGTGCCAGCAGCTTAGATCTGGGACAGGGGTGGGAGACCCAGTACTTC. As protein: CASSLDLGQGWETQYF.

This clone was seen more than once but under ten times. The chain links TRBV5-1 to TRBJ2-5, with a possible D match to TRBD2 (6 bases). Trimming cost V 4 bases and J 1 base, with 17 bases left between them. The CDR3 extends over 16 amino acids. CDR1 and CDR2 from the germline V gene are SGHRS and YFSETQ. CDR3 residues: CASSPGVHRGQETQYF. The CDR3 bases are TGCGCCAGCAGCCCGGGGGTTCATCGGGGCCAAGAGACCCAGTACTTC.

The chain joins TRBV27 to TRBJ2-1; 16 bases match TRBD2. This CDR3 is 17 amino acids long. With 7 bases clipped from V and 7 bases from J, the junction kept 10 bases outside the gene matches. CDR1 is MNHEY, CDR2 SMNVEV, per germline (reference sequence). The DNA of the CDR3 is TGTGCCAGCACCCCGGGACTAGCGGGAGGGTACTTGAATGAGCAGTTCTTC. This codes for CASTPGLAGGYLNEQFF.

The CDR3 loop is CASSQLGTSGRNEQFF. As DNA, the CDR3 is TGTGCCAGCAGCCAACTTGGGACTAGCGGGAGGAACGAGCAGTTCTTC. This chain uses TRBV6-4 with TRBJ2-1; TRBD2 agrees at 15 bases. Germline CDR1 and CDR2: MRHNA and SNTAGT. This CDR3 is built from 16 residues. The V and J ends lost 6 bases and 10 bases, in that order; junction bases with no gene match: 10.

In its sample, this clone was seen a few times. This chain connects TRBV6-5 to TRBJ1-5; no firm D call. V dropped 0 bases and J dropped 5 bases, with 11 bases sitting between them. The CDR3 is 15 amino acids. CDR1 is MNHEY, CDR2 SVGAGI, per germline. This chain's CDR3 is CASSYSAGKDQPQHF. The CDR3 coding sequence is TGTGCCAGCAGTTACTCGGCGGGAAAGGATCAGCCCCAGCATTTT.

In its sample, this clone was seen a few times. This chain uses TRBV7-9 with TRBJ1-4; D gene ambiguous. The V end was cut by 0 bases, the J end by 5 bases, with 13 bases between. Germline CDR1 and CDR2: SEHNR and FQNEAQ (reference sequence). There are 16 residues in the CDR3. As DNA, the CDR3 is TGTGCCAGCAGCTTAGCGGCGGCGGGAGCAAATGAAAAACTGTTTTTT. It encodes CASSLAAAGANEKLFF.

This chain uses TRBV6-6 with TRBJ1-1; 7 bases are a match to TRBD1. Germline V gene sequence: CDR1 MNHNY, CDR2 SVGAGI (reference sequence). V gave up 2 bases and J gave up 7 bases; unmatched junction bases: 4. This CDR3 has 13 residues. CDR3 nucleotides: TGTGCCAGCAGTTACCCAGGGGACAGTGAAGCTTTCTTT. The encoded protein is CASSYPGDSEAFF.

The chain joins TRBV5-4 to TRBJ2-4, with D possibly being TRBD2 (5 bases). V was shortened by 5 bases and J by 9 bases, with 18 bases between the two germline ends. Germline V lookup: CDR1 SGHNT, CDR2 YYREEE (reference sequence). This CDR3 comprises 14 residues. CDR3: CASSLSGGERIQYF. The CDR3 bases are TGTGCCAGCAGTTTGAGTGGAGGAGAACGCATTCAGTACTTC.

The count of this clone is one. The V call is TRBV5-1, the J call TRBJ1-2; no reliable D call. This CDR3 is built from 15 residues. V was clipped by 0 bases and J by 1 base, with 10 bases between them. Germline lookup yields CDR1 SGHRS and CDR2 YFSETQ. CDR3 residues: CASSLGHQVNYGYTF. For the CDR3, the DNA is TGCGCCAGCAGCTTGGGACATCAGGTTAACTATGGCTACACCTTC.

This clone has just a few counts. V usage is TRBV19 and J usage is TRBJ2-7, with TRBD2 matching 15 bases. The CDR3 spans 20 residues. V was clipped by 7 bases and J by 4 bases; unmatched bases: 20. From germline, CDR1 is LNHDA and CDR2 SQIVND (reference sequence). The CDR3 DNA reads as TGTGCCAGTATCGCGAATGATCCCCCGGGACTAGCGGGAGGACCTTACGAGCAGTACTTC. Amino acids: CASIANDPPGLAGGPYEQYF.

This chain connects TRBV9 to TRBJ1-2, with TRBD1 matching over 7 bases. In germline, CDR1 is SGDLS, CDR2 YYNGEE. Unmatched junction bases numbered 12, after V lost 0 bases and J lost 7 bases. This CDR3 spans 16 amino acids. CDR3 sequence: CASSVATGVWTAGYTF. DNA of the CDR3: TGTGCCAGCAGCGTAGCTACAGGGGTTTGGACAGCTGGCTACACCTTC.

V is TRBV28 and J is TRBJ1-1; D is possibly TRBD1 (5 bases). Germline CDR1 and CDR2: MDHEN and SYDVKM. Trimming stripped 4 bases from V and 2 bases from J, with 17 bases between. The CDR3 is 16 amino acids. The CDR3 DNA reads TGTGCCAGCAGTTGGAGGGGCGCATCGCTTAACACTGAAGCTTTCTTT. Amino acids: CASSWRGASLNTEAFF.

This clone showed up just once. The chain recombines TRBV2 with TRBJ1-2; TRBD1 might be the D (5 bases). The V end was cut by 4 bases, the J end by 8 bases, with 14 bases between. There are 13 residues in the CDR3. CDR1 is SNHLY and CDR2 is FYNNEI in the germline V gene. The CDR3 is CASSGEGARGYTF. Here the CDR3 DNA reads TGTGCCAGCAGTGGTGAAGGGGCCCGCGGCTACACCTTC.

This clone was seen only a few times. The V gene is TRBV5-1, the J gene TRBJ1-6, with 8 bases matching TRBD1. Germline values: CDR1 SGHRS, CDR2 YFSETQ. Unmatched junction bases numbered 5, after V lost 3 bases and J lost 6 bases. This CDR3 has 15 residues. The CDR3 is CASSSQGASNSPLHF. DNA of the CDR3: TGCGCCAGCAGCTCCCAGGGGGCGAGTAATTCACCCCTCCACTTT.

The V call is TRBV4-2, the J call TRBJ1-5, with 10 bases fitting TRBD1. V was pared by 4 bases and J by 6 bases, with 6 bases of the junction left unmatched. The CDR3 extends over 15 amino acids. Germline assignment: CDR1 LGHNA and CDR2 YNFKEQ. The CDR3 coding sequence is TGTGCCAGCAGCCGGGGGACAGGGGTATCTCAGCCCCAGCATTTT. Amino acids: CASSRGTGVSQPQHF.

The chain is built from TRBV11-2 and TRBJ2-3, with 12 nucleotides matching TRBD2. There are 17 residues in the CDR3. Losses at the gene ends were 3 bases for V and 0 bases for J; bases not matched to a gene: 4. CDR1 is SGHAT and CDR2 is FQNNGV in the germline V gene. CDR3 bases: TGTGCCAGCAGCTTGCTAGCGGGGGGGACTAGCACAGATACGCAGTATTTT. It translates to CASSLLAGGTSTDTQYF.

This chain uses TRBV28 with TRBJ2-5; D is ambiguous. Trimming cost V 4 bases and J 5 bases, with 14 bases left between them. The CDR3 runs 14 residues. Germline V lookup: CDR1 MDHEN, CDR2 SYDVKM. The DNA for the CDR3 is TGTGCCAGCAGTTCCCGACACCTCCGCGAGACCCAGTACTTC. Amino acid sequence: CASSSRHLRETQYF.

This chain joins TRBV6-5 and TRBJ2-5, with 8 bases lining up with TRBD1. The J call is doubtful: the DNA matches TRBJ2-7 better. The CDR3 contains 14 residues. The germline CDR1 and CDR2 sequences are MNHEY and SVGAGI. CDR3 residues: CASSTGTGSYEQYF. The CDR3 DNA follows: TGTGCCAGCAGCACCGGGACAGGCTCCTACGAGCAGTACTTC.